The 3 T cell receptor beta chains below all came from one sample that was sequenced in a study of blood T cell repertoires in COVID-19 (dated by TCRdb to the early 2020s). Library preparation was by the immunoSEQ multiplex PCR assay. TCRdb took this table from immuneACCESS and kept in-frame rearrangements with V and J called. Such tables lack part of the clones; where checked against another copy, unresolved V genes explain under half of the gap, and the rest is unexplained. A total of about 190,000 clones appear in this sample, just under 80% of them only once. About 2.8% of the sample belongs to the ten largest clones. The sample consisted of peripheral blood. The source is a woman over 75 with active or convalescent COVID-19.

This clone was observed a single time. The J gene is TRBJ1-2, the V gene TRBV5-1, with 10 bases matching TRBD1. With V trimmed by 4 bases and J by 8 bases, 8 bases remained unmatched. CDR1 and CDR2 from the germline V gene are SGHRS and YFSETQ. This CDR3 contains 14 residues. CDR3 sequence reads: CASSLYGTGVGYTF. In nucleotides, the CDR3 is TGCGCCAGCAGCCTGTACGGGACAGGGGTCGGCTACACCTTC.

This sequence joins TRBV5-8 and TRBJ1-1; TRBD1 is a possible D gene (6 bases). The CDR3 runs to 12 residues. CDR1 and CDR2 (germline): SGHTS, YDEGEE. V dropped 2 bases and J dropped 5 bases, with 7 bases sitting between them. This chain's CDR3 is CASSFTGTEAFF. The CDR3 DNA reads as TGTGCCAGCAGCTTTACAGGGACTGAAGCTTTCTTT.

As concerns this clone: Other nucleotide sequences from this sample produce the same CDR3. The chain employs TRBV5-1 and TRBJ1-1; TRBD1 is a possible D gene (5 bases). Germline-derived CDR1 and CDR2 are SGHRS and YFSETQ. The CDR3 extends over 14 amino acids. V lost 4 bases and J lost 1, with 11 bases in between. CDR3 protein: CASSPRGGNTEAFF. The CDR3 bases are TGCGCCAGCAGCCCACGGGGGGGGAACACTGAAGCTTTCTTT.